The entry below describes one T cell receptor beta chain. The antigen remains undetermined. The data were taken from a study of beta chain features in type 1 diabetes. Study outcomes and limitations: Whether HLA type influences TCRB rearrangement remained unresolved here. PCR might preferentially amplify shorter templates, equally in patients and controls. TCRB repertoires of naive, central memory and Treg cells appeared more similar among patients than among healthy donors. Shortening that was moderate but significant affected the TCRB CDR3s of Type 1 diabetes patients in all four CD4+ subsets.

Sequencing targeted expressed TCRB transcripts, as all isolated RNA had been reverse transcribed. Repertoires were generated with immunoSEQ multiplex PCR, while TCRdb's copy carries only in-frame clones and drops some. Altogether almost 350,000 clones are present, 9.3% being singletons, with the ten largest covering 0.9% to 1.1%. Purity above 98% was achieved in all sorted populations. Sequencing used central memory CD4+ T cells from blood. The clonotype originates from a young man with type 1 diabetes.

The DNA for the CDR3 is TGTGCCGGCAGGACAGGGGACCAGAACACTGAAGCTTTCTTT. Translated, it gives CAGRTGDQNTEAFF. V and J are TRBV10-3 and TRBJ1-1; 9 positions agree with TRBD1. After removal of 11 bases from V and 1 base from J, the junction contained 8 bases not matched to a gene. The CDR3 runs 14 residues. CDR1 ENHRY and CDR2 SYGVKD come from the germline V gene.